This is a list of T cell receptor beta chains from one sample in a study of somatic mutations in cytotoxic T cells in rheumatoid arthritis. TCRdb's copy holds only in-frame clones and misses some; the assay was immunoSEQ multiplex PCR. This sample yields 20,000 to 25,000 clones, of which approximately 80% are seen a single time; 3.5% to 4% belongs to the top ten. The sequencing sample was made of CD8+ T cells sorted from blood. The receptors derive from an adult with rheumatoid arthritis. Each CDR3 is given with its conserved first and last residue. A D gene is named only where the DNA matches it firmly. A clone size is listed for some rows: how often the clone was seen (once, few, many), or a class if it is expanded.

CDR3nt	CDR3aa	v_gene	d_gene	len	abundance	j_gene
TGTGCCAGCAGCGCCGGGCCGTCCGGAACAGATACGCAGTATTTT	CASSAGPSGTDTQYF	TRBV7-9	NA	15	NA	TRBJ2-3
TGTGCCAGCAGCTCCCTCGGGGCAACTAACTACGAGCAGTACTTC	CASSSLGATNYEQYF	TRBV7-2	NA	15	NA	TRBJ2-7
TGCAGCGTTGATAAAGGGAACTATGGCTACACCTTC	CSVDKGNYGYTF	TRBV29-1	NA	12	NA	TRBJ1-2
TGTGCCAGCAGCGGCGGGGGGGCCGAGCCGGAGACCCAGTACTTC	CASSGGGAEPETQYF	TRBV9	TRBD2	15	NA	TRBJ2-5
TGTGCCAGCAGCGAGGGGAACGAGCAGTACTTC	CASSEGNEQYF	TRBV5-4	NA	11	NA	TRBJ2-7
TGCGCCAGCAGCTTGTCGTGGACCCAAGGACGTGGCGGGGAGCTGTTTTTT	CASSLSWTQGRGGELFF	TRBV5-1	NA	17	NA	TRBJ2-2
TGTGCCAGCAGTTACTCGATGGGCACGAACACCGGGGAGCTGTTTTTT	CASSYSMGTNTGELFF	TRBV6-5	NA	16	few	TRBJ2-2
TGTGCCAGCAGTAACAGGGGGCCCTCCTACGAGCAGTACTTC	CASSNRGPSYEQYF	TRBV6-5	TRBD1	14	NA	TRBJ2-7
TGTGCCAGCACCTTAGGGTACACTGAAGCTTTCTTT	CASTLGYTEAFF	TRBV7-9	NA	12	few	TRBJ1-1
TGTGCCAGCAGTTGGTACAATGAGCAGTTCTTC	CASSWYNEQFF	TRBV27	NA	11	NA	TRBJ2-1
TGTGCCAGCTCACAACAGTCCCCCACAGATACGCAGTATTTT	CASSQQSPTDTQYF	TRBV18	NA	14	NA	TRBJ2-3
TGTGCCAGCAGTCTTGGACAGAACACTGAAGCTTTCTTT	CASSLGQNTEAFF	TRBV6-5	NA	13	few	TRBJ1-1
TGTGCCAGCAGTGACTCGAGCGACATGGGGGGTGAGCAGTTCTTC	CASSDSSDMGGEQFF	TRBV6-4	NA	15	NA	TRBJ2-1
TGCGCCAGCAGATGGACTAGCGGGGTAGGGAATGAGCAGTTCTTC	CASRWTSGVGNEQFF	TRBV5-1	TRBD2	15	NA	TRBJ2-1
TGTGCCACCAGCAGTTCTGGACAGGGGGAGACCGGGGAGCTGTTTTTT	CATSSSGQGETGELFF	TRBV15	TRBD1	16	NA	TRBJ2-2
TGTGCCAGCAGTTTAGTGGGGGATGAAGATACGCAGTATTTT	CASSLVGDEDTQYF	TRBV27	NA	14	NA	TRBJ2-3
TGTGCCAGCAGTTTATGGGGGAACACTGAAGCTTTCTTT	CASSLWGNTEAFF	TRBV27	NA	13	NA	TRBJ1-1
TGTGCCAGTAAGGACTTACAGGGCTTCGCCCAGCATTTT	CASKDLQGFAQHF	TRBV19	NA	13	few	TRBJ1-5
TGTGCCAGCAGGGGGACTAGCGGTCCCTACGAGCAGTACTTC	CASRGTSGPYEQYF	TRBV6-5	TRBD2	14	NA	TRBJ2-7
TGTGCCAGCAGCCAAGATTCGACAGGGCGAACCGGGGAGCTGTTTTTT	CASSQDSTGRTGELFF	TRBV4-2	TRBD1	16	few	TRBJ2-2
TGTGCCAGCAGTTCTAGACCCTCCTATAATTCACCCCTCCACTTT	CASSSRPSYNSPLHF	TRBV27	NA	15	few	TRBJ1-6
TGTGCCAGCAGTCTCAACCTAGGTTCGGCTAATGAAAAACTGTTTTTT	CASSLNLGSANEKLFF	TRBV27	NA	16	NA	TRBJ1-4
TGTGCCAGCAGTTACTCCGCAGGGTCTTACGAGCAGTACTTC	CASSYSAGSYEQYF	TRBV6-5	NA	14	few	TRBJ2-7